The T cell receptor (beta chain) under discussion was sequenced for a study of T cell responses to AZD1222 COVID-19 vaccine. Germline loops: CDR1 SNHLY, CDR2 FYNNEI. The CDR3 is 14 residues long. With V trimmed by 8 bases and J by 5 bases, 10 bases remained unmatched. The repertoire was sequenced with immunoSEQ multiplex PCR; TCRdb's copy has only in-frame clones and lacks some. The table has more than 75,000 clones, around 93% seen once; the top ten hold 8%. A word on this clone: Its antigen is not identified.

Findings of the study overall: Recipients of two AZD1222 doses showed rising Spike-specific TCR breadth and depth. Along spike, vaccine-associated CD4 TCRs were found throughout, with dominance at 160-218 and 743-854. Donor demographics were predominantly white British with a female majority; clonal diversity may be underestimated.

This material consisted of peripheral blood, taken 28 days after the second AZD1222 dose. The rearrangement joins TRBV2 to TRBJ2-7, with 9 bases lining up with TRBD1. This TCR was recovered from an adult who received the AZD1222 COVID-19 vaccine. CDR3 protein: CASDEDRGGNEQYF. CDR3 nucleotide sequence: TGTGCCAGCGACGAGGACAGGGGAGGGAACGAGCAGTACTTC.